This T cell receptor (beta chain) was retrieved from a study of technical replicates of blood from several donors. The CDR3 loop spans 16 amino acids. The V and J ends lost 0 bases and 5 bases, in that order; junction bases with no gene match: 2. Germline V CDR1 and CDR2: MNHEY, SVGAGI. Remarks on this clone: This specimen includes other DNA sequences encoding the same CDR3.

The repertoire was sequenced with immunoSEQ multiplex PCR; TCRdb's copy has only in-frame clones and lacks some. The data contain more than 9,500 clones, roughly 96% of them singletons. The chain is built from TRBV6-5 and TRBJ2-2, with 11 nucleotides matching TRBD2. This receptor was taken from a human donor in good health. The sequenced sample was PBMCs. The CDR3 bases are TGTGCCAGCAGTTACTCACTAGCGGGAGTAACCGGGGAGCTGTTTTTT. The encoded protein is CASSYSLAGVTGELFF.